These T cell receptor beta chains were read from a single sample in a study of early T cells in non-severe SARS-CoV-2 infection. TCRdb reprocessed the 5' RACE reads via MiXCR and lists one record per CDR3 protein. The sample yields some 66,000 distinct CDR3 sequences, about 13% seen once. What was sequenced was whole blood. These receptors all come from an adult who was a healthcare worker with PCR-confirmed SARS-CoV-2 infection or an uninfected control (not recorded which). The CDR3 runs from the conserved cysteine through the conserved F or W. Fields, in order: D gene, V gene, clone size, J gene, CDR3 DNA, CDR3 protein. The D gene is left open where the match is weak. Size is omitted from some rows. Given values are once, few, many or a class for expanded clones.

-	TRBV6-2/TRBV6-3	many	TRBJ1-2	TGTGCCAGCAGCTACTCAGCAGGACGGAGAGGCTACACCTTC	CASSYSAGRRGYTF
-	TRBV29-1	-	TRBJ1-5	TGCAGCGTGAACCAGGGTGGACGCAATCAGCCCCAGCATTTT	CSVNQGGRNQPQHF
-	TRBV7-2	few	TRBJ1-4	TGTGCCAGCGGCGTTCGAGGTAGTGAAAAACTGTTTTTT	CASGVRGSEKLFF
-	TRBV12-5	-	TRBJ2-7	TGTGCTAGTGGGCTCGGTGGCTACGAGCAGTACTTC	CASGLGGYEQYF
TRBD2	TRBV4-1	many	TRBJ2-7	TGCGCCAGCAGCCTTAATAGCGGGGGGACGATCTACGAGCAGTACTTC	CASSLNSGGTIYEQYF
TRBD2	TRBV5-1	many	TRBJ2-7	TGCGCCAGCAGCAATAGCGGGGGGGCAATCTACGAGCAGTACTTC	CASSNSGGAIYEQYF
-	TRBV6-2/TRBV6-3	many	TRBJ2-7	TGTGCCAGCAGTTACTTCGGGCCTACCTACGAGCAGTACTTC	CASSYFGPTYEQYF
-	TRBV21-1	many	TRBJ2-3	TGTGCCAGCAGCAAAGCTTTTCGGGGGGGAACTAGCACAGATACGCAGTATTTT	CASSKAFRGGTSTDTQYF
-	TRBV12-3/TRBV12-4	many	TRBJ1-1	TGTGCCAGCAGTTTATCTCAGGGGAACACTGAAGCTTTCTTT	CASSLSQGNTEAFF
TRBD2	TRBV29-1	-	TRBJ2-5	TGCAGCGTTGTATGGGGGGGACCAGAGACCCAGTACTTC	CSVVWGGPETQYF
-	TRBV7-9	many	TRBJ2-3	TGTGCCAGCAGCCAAGTAGAAGATACGCAGTATTTT	CASSQVEDTQYF
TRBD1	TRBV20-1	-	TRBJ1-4	TGCAGTGCTAGGGCGACAGGGAATGAAAAACTGTTTTTT	CSARATGNEKLFF
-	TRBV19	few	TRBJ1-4	TGTGCCAGTAGTTCGTGGGGCGGAGCAACTAATGAAAAACTGTTTTTT	CASSSWGGATNEKLFF
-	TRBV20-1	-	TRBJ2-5	TGCAGTGCTAGAGACACAGGGAGGGTGCAAACCCAAGAGACCCAGTACTTC	CSARDTGRVQTQETQYF
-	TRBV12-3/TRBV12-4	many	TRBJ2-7	TGTGCCAGCAGTTTGGGGGTGTTCTCCTACGAGCAGTACTTC	CASSLGVFSYEQYF
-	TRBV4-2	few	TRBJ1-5	TGTGCCAGCAGCCAAGATCCCGGTCAGCCCCAGCATTTT	CASSQDPGQPQHF
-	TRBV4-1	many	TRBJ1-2	TGCGCCAGCAGCCAAGTGTTGGGGATTGGCTACACCTTC	CASSQVLGIGYTF
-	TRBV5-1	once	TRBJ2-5	TGCGCCAGCAGCTTCGGAACAGGCCACCAAGAGACCCAGTACTTC	CASSFGTGHQETQYF
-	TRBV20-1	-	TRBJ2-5	TGCAGTGCTAGAGCGGAGGGCCCAGGGGCCCAGTACTTC	CSARAEGPGAQYF
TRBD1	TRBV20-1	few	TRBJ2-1	TGCAGTGCGACCCTCGGGACAGGGTGGGGCAATGAGCAGTTCTTC	CSATLGTGWGNEQFF
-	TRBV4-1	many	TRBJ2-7	TGCGCCAGCAGCCAAGCCCAAGGGGGTTACGAGCAGTACTTC	CASSQAQGGYEQYF
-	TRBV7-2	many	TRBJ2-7	TGTGCCAGCAGCGACCAAAAGCGGGCAGCGTACGAGCAGTACTTC	CASSDQKRAAYEQYF
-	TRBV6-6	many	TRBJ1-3	TGTGCCAGCAGCCCTCCTTTGCAGCCCGAAATATATTTT	CASSPPLQPEIYF
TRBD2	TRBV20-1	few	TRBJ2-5	TGCAGTGCTAGAGATCCTAGCGGGGGGGCTGGAGAGACCCAGTACTTC	CSARDPSGGAGETQYF
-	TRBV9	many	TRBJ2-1	TGTGCCAGCAGCGTAGCCGGGGTCTCCTACAATGAGCAGTTCTTC	CASSVAGVSYNEQFF
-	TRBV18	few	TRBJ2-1	TGTGCCAGCTCACCGGATAGTATCGGTGAGCAGTTCTTC	CASSPDSIGEQFF
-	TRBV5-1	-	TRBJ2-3	TGCGCCAGCGGTGGGGGGCAGGGAAGCACAGATACGCAGTATTTT	CASGGGQGSTDTQYF
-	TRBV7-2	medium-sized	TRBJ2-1	TGTGCCAGCAGCTTAGGGTCCTACAATGAGCAGTTCTTC	CASSLGSYNEQFF
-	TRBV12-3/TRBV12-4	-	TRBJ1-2	TGTGCCAGCAGTCGGGCAGGGCGCGGCTACACCTTC	CASSRAGRGYTF
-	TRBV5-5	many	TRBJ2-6	TGTGCCAGCGGGTGGGGCGTGAGTTCTCCCTCTGGGGCCAACGTCCTGACTTTC	CASGWGVSSPSGANVLTF
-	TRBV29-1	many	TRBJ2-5	TGCAGCGTTGAAGATCGGCCGGGAGCGATCCAAGAGACCCAGTACTTC	CSVEDRPGAIQETQYF
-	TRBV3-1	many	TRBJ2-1	TGTGCCAGCAGCCAAGGAGGGGAGGAGTTCTTC	CASSQGGEEFF
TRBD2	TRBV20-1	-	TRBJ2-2	TGCAGTGCGCTAGCGGGGGTCACCGGGGAGCTGTTTTTT	CSALAGVTGELFF
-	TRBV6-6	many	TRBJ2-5	TGTGCCAGCAGTTACCCCGCGACAGACCAAGAGACCCAGTACTTC	CASSYPATDQETQYF